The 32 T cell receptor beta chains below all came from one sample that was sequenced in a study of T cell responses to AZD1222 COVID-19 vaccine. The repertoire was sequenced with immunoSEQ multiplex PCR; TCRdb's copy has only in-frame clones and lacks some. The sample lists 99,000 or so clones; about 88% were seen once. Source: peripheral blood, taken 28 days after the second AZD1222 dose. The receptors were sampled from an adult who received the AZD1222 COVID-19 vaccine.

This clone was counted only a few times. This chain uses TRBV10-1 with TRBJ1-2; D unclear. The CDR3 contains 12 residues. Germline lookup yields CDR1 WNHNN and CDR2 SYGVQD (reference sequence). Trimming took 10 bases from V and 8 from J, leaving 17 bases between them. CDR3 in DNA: TGCGCCATCAAGCGAGGGAGGAGAGGCTACACCTTC. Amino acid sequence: CAIKRGRRGYTF.

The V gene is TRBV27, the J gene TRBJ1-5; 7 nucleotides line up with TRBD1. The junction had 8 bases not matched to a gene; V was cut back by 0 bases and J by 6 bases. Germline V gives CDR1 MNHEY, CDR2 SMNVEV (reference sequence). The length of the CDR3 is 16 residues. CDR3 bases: TGTGCCAGCAGTTTATCGAAAGGGGGCGGATTTCAGCCCCAGCATTTT. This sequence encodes CASSLSKGGGFQPQHF.

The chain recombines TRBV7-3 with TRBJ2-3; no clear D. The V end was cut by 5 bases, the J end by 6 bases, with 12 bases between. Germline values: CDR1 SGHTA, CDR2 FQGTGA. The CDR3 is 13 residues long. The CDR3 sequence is CASSPQMEDTQYF. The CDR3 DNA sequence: TGTGCCAGCAGCCCGCAGATGGAGGATACGCAGTATTTT.

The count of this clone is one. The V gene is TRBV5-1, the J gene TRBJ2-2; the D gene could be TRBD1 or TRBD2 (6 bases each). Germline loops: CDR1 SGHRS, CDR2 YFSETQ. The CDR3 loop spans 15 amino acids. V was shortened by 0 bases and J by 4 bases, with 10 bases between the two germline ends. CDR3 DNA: TGCGCCAGCAGCTTGGCGGGGGCAGTCACCGGGGAGCTGTTTTTT. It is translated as CASSLAGAVTGELFF.

The CDR3 sequence: CASSLVAGGPHEQYF. CDR3 in DNA: TGCGCCAGCAGCTTGGTAGCGGGAGGGCCCCACGAGCAGTACTTC. The chain links TRBV5-1 to TRBJ2-7; TRBD2 matches at 11 bases. Germline trimming cut 0 bases from V and 5 bases from J; bases unmatched to any gene: 4. The CDR3 is 15 amino acids. Germline-derived CDR1 and CDR2 are SGHRS and YFSETQ.

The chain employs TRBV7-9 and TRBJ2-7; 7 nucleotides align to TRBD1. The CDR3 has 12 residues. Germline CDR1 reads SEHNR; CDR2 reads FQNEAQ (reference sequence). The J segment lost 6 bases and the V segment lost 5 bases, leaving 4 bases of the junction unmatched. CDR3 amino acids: CASSLTGFEQYF. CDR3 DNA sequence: TGTGCCAGCAGCCTGACAGGGTTCGAGCAGTACTTC.

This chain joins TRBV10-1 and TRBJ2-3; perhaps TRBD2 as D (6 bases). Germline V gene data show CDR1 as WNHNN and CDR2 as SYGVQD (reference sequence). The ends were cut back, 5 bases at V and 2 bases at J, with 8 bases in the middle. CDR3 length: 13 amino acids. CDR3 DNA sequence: TGCGCCAGCAGTCGGGACTCCACAGATACGCAGTATTTT. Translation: CASSRDSTDTQYF.

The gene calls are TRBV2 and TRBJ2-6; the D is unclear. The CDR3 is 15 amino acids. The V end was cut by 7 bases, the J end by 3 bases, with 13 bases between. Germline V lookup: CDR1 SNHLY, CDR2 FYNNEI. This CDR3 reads CASTKSRLGANVLTF. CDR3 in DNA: TGTGCCAGCACCAAGTCCAGGCTTGGGGCCAACGTCCTGACTTTC.

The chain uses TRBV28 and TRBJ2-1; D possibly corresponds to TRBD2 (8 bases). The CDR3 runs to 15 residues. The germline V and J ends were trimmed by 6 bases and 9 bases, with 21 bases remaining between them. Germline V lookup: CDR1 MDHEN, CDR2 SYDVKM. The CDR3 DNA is TGTGCCAGCAGCCAGGGGGGGGCTAGCGGGTCTGAGCAGTTCTTC. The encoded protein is CASSQGGASGSEQFF.

CDR3 sequence (DNA): TGCGCCAGCGGAACAGGGGGCGTCTCAGATACGCAGTATTTT. As protein: CASGTGGVSDTQYF. The chain recombines TRBV4-3 with TRBJ2-3, with 9 bases that match TRBD1. The germline V gene has CDR1 LGHNA and CDR2 YSLEER. V trimming: 8 bases; J trimming: 4 bases; junction bases outside the gene matches: 7. This CDR3 is built from 14 residues.

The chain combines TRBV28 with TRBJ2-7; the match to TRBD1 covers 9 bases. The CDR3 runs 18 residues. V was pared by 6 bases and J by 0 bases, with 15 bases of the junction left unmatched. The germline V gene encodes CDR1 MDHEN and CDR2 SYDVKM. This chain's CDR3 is CASSDPGDRVYPSYEQYF. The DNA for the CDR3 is TGTGCCAGCAGCGACCCGGGGGACAGGGTCTACCCCTCCTACGAGCAGTACTTC. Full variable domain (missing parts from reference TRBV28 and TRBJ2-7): DVKVTQSSRYLVKRTGEKVFLECVQDMDHENMFWYRQDPGLGLRLIYFSYDVKMKEKGDIPEGYSVSREKKERFSLILESASTNQTSMYLCASSDPGDRVYPSYEQYFGPGTRLTVT.

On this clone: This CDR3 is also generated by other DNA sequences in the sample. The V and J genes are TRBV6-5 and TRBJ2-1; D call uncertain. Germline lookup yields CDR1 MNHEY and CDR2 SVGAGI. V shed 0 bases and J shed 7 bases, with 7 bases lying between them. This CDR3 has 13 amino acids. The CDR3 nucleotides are TGTGCCAGCAGTTACTCAGGCAGAAATGAGCAGTTCTTC. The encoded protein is CASSYSGRNEQFF.

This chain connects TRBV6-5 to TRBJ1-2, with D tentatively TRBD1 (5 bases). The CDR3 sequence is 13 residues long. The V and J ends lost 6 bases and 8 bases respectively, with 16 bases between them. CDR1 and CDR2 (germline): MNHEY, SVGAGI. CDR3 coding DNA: TGTGCCAGCAGCCCAACTCAGGGAGGGGGCTACACCTTC. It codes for CASSPTQGGGYTF.

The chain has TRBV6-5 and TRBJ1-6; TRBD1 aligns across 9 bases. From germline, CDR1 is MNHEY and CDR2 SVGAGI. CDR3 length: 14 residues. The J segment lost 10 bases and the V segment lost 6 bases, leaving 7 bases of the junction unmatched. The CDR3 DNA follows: TGTGCCAGCAGCCAAGGACAGGGGTGGTCACCCCTCCACTTT. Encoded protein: CASSQGQGWSPLHF.

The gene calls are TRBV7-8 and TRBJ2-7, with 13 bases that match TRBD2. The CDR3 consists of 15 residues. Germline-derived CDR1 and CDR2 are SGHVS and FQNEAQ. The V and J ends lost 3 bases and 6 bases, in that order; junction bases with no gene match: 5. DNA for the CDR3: TGTGCCAGCAGCTTTTGGCGGACTAGCGGGAGCGAGCAGTACTTC. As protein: CASSFWRTSGSEQYF.

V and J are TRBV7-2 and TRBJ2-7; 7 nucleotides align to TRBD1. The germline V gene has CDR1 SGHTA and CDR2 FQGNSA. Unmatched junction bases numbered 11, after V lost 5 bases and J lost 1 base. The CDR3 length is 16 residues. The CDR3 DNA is TGTGCCAGCAGCGCACAGGGGTCCCCAGCTTCCTACGAGCAGTACTTC. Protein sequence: CASSAQGSPASYEQYF.

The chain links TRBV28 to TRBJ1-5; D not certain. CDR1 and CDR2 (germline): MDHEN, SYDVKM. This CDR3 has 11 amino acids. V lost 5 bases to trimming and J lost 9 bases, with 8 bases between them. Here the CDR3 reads CASSGMGPQHF. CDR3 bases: TGTGCCAGCAGTGGCATGGGGCCCCAGCATTTT.

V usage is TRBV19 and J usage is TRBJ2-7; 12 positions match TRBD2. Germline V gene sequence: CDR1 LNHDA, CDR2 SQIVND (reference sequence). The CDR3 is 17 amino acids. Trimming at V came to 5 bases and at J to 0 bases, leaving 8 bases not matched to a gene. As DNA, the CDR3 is TGTGCCAGTAGTGTCGGACTAGCGGGATGGGGCTCCTACGAGCAGTACTTC. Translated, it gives CASSVGLAGWGSYEQYF.

This CDR3 reads CASSIDHSGKQYF. The CDR3 nucleotides are TGTGCCAGTAGTATAGATCACAGCGGTAAGCAGTACTTC. J is TRBJ2-7 and V is TRBV19, with D possibly being TRBD2 (5 bases). Germline-derived CDR1 and CDR2 are LNHDA and SQIVND (reference sequence). The CDR3 runs to 13 residues. Trimming shortened V by 0 bases and J by 8 bases, and 11 bases separated the two germline ends.

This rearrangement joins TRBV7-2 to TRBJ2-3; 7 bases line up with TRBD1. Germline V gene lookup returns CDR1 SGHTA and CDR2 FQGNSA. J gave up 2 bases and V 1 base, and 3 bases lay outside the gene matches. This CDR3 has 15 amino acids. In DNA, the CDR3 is TGTGCCAGCAGCTTAGGGGGACAGAACACAGATACGCAGTATTTT. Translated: CASSLGGQNTDTQYF.

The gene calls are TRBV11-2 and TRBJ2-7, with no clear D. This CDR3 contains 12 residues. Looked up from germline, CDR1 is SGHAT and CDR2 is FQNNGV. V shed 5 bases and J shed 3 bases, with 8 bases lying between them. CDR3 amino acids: CASSIAGYEQYF. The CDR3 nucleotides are TGTGCCAGCAGCATCGCCGGCTACGAGCAGTACTTC.

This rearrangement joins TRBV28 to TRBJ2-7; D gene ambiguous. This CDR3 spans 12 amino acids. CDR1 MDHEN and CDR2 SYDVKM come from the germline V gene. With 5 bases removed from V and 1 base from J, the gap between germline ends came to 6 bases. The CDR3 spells CASSILSYEQYF. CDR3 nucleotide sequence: TGTGCCAGCAGTATCCTTTCCTACGAGCAGTACTTC.

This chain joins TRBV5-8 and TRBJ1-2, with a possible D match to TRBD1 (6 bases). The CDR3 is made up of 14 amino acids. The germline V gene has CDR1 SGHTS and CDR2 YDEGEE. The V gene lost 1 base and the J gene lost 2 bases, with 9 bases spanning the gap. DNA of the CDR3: TGTGCCAGCAGCTTGAACCAGGGGAACTATGGCTACACCTTC. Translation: CASSLNQGNYGYTF. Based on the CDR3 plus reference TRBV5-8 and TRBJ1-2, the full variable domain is EAGVTQSPTHLIKTRGQQATLRCSPISGHTSVYWYQQALGLGLQFLLWYDEGEERNRGNFPPRFSGRQFPNYSSELNVNALELEDSALYLCASSLNQGNYGYTFGSGTRLTVV.

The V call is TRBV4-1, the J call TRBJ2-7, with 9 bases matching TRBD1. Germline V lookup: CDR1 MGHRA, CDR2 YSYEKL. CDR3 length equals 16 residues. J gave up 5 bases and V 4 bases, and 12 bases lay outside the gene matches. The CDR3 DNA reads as TGCGCCAGCAGCCTGCGTCCGGGACAGGGTGAAGACGAGCAGTACTTC. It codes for CASSLRPGQGEDEQYF.

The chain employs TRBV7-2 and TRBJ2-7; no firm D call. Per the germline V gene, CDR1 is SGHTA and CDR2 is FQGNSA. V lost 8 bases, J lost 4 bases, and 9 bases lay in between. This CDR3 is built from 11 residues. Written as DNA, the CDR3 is TGTGCCAGCCAAGAGACATACGAGCAGTACTTC. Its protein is CASQETYEQYF.

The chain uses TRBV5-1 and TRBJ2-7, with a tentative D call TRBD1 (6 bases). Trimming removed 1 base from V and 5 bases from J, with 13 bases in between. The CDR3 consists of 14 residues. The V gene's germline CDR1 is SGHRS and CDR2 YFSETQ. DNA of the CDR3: TGCGCCAGCAGCTTGACAGGGATTACGGACGAGCAGTACTTC. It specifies CASSLTGITDEQYF.

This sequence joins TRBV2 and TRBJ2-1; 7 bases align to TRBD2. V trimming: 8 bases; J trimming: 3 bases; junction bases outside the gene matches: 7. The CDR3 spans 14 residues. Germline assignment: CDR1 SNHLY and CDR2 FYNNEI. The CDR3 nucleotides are TGTGCCAGCGGGGGAGGGCCCTACTACAATGAGCAGTTCTTC. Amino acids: CASGGGPYYNEQFF.

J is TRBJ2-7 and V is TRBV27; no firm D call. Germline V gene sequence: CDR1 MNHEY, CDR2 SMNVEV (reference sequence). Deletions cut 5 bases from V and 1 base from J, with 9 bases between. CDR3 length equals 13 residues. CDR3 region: CASSLFPSYEQYF. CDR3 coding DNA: TGTGCCAGCAGTCTCTTCCCTTCCTACGAGCAGTACTTC.

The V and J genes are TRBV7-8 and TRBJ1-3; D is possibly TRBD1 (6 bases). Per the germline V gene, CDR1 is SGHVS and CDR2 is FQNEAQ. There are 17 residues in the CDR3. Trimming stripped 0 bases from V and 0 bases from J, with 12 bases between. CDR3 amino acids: CASSLAADRLSGNTIYF. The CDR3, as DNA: TGTGCCAGCAGCTTAGCGGCGGACAGACTCTCTGGAAACACCATATATTTT.

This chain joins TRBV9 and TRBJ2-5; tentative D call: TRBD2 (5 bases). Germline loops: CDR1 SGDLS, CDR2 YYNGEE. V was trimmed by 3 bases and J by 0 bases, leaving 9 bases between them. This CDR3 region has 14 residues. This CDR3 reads CASSGTAYQETQYF. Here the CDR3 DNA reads TGTGCCAGCAGCGGGACTGCGTACCAAGAGACCCAGTACTTC.

In nucleotides, the CDR3 is TGTGCCAGCAGTTCACCTAGCGCGTACGAGCAGTACTTC. Translating it yields CASSSPSAYEQYF. The J gene is TRBJ2-7, the V gene TRBV12-3 or TRBV12-4; D perhaps matches TRBD2 (6 bases). V was pared by 4 bases and J by 4 bases, with 11 bases between. The CDR3 has 13 amino acids.

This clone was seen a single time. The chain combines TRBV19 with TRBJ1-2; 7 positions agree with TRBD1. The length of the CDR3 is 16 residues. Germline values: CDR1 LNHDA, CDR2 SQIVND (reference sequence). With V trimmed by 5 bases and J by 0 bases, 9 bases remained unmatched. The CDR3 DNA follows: TGTGCCAGTAGTTTCGGGACAGCAGCCTCTAACTATGGCTACACCTTC. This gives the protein CASSFGTAASNYGYTF.